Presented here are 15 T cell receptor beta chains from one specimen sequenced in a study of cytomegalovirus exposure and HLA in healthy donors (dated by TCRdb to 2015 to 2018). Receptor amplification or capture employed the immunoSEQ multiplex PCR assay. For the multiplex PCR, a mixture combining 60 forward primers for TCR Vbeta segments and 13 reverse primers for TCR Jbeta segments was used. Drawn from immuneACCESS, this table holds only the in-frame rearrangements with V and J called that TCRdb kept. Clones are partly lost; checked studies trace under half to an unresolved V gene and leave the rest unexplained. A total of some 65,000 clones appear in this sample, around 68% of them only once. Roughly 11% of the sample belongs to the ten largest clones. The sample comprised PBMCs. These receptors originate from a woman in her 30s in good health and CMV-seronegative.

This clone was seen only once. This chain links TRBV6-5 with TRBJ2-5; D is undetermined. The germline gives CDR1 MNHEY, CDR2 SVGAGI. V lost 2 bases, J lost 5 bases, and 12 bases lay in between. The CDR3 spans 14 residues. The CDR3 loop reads CASSYGQNGETQYF. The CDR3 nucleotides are TGTGCCAGCAGTTACGGCCAGAACGGGGAGACCCAGTACTTC.

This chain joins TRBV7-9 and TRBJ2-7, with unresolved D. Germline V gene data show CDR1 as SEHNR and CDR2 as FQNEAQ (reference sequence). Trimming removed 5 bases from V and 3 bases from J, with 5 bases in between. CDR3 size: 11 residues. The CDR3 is CASSLFYEQYF. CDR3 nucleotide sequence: TGTGCCAGCAGCCTTTTCTACGAGCAGTACTTC.

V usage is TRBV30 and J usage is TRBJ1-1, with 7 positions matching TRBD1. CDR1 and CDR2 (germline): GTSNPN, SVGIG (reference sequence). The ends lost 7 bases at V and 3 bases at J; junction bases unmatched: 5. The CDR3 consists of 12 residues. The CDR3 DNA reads TGTGCCTCCGGACAGGCGTACACTGAAGCTTTCTTT. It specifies CASGQAYTEAFF.

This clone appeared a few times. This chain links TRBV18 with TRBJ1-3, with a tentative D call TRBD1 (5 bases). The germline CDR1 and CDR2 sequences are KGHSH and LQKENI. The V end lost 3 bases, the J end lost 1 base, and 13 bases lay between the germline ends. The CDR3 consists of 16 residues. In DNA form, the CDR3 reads TGTGCCAGCTCACCGGGGCAGGTTGAATCTGGAAACACCATATATTTT. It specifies CASSPGQVESGNTIYF.

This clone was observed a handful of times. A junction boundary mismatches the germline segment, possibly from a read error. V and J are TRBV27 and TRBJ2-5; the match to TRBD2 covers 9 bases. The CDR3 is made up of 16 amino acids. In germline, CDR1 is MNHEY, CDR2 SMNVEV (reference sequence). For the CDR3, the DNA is TGTGCCAGCAGTCCCACTCTAGCGGGGTACCCCGAGAGCCAGTACTTC. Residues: CASSPTLAGYPESQYF.

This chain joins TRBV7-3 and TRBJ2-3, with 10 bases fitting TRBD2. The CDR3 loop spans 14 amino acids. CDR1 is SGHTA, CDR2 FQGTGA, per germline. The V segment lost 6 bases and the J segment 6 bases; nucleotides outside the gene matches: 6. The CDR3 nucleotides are TGTGCCAGCAGGTCTAGCGGGGGAGATGATACGCAGTATTTT. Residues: CASRSSGGDDTQYF.

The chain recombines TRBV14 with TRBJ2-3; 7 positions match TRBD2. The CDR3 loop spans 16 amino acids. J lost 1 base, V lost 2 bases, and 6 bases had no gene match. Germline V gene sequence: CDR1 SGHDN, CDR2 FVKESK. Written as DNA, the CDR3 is TGTGCCAGCAGCCAACGGACTAGTTTTCGCACAGATACGCAGTATTTT. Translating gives CASSQRTSFRTDTQYF.

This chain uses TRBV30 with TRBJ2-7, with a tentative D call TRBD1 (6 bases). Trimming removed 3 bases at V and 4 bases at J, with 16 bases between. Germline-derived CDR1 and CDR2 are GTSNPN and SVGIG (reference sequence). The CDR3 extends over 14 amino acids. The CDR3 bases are TGTGCCTGGAGACTTTCGGGACACACTTACGAGCAGTACTTC. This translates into CAWRLSGHTYEQYF.

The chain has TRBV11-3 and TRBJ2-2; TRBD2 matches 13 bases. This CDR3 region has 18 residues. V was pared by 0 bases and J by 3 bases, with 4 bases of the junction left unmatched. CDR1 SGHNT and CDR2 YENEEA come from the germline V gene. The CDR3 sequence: CASSLDLGLAGDTGELFF. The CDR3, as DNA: TGTGCCAGCAGCTTAGATCTTGGACTAGCGGGGGACACCGGGGAGCTGTTTTTT.

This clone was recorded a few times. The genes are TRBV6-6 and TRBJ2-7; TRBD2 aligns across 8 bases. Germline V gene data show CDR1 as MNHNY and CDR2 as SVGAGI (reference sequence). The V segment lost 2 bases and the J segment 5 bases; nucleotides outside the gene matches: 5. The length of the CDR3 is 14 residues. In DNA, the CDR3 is TGTGCCAGCAGTTACACCAGCGGGGGAGACGAGCAGTACTTC. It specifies CASSYTSGGDEQYF.

The CDR3 here is CASRPVSGGNTDTQYF. CDR3 in DNA: TGTGCCAGTAGACCCGTTAGCGGGGGGAACACAGATACGCAGTATTTT. The chain combines TRBV19 with TRBJ2-3; the match to TRBD2 covers 10 bases. The J segment lost 2 bases and the V segment lost 6 bases, leaving 8 bases of the junction unmatched. Looked up from germline, CDR1 is LNHDA and CDR2 is SQIVND (reference sequence). This CDR3 has 16 residues.

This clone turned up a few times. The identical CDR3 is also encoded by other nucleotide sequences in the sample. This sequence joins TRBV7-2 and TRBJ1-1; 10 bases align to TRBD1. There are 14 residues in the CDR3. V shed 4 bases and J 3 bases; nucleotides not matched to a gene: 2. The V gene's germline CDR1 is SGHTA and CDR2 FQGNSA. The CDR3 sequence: CASSSGQGHTEAFF. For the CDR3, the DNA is TGTGCCAGCAGCTCGGGACAGGGGCACACTGAAGCTTTCTTT.

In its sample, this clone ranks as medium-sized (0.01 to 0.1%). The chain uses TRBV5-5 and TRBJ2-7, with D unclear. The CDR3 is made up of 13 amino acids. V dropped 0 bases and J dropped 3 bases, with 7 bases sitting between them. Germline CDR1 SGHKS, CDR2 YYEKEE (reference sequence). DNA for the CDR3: TGTGCCAGCAGCTTGGATTTGCGCTACGAGCAGTACTTC. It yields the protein CASSLDLRYEQYF.

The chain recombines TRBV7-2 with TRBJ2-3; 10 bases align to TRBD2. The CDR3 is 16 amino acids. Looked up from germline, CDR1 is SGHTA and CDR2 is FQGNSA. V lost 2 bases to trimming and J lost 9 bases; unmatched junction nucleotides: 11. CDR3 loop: CASSLNPSGGSATQYF. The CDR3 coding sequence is TGTGCCAGCAGCTTAAATCCTAGCGGGGGCTCGGCGACGCAGTATTTT.

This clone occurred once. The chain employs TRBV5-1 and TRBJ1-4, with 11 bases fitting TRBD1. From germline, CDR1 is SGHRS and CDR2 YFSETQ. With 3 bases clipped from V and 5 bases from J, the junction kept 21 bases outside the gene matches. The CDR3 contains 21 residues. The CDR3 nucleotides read TGCGCCAGCAGCTGCCCCACGGGACAGGGGGGCGAGTGGTTGAGGAATGAAAAACTGTTTTTT. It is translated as CASSCPTGQGGEWLRNEKLFF. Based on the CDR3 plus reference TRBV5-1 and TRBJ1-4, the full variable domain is KAGVTQTPRYLIKTRGQQVTLSCSPISGHRSVSWYQQTPGQGLQFLFEYFSETQRNKGNFPGRFSGRQFSNSRSEMNVSTLELGDSALYLCASSCPTGQGGEWLRNEKLFFGSGTQLSVL.